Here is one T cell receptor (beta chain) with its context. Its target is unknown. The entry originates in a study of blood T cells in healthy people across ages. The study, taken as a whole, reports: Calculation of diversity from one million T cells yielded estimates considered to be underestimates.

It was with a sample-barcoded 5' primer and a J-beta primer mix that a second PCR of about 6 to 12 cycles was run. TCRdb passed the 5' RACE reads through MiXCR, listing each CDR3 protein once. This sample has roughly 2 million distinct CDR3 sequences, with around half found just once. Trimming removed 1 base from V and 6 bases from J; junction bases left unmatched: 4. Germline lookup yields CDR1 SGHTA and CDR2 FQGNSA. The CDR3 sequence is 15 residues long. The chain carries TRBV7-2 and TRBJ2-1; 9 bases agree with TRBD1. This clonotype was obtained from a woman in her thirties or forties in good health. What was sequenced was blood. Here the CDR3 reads CASSLDPGQGNEQFF. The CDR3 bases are TGTGCCAGCAGCTTAGACCCGGGACAGGGCAATGAGCAGTTCTTC.